This T cell receptor beta chain is from a study of identical twins (dated by TCRdb to 2016 to 2017). Study-wide context: To test whether fetal clonotypes persist, the study used deep sequencing on TCR alpha and beta repertoires from monozygotic twins, unrelated adults of various ages, and cord blood. To rule out contamination, the twin experiments were replicated at different times with different library preparation protocols.

The germline V gene (reference sequence) sets CDR1 to SEHNR and CDR2 to FQNEAQ. Between the V and J ends, shortened by 0 bases and 4 bases respectively, the junction contains 10 bases. The cysteine opens and the phenylalanine closes a CDR3 of 14 amino acids. Here the CDR3 DNA is all that survives: 42 bases in frame from base 1. Only healthy Caucasian donors were included. Three pairs of female monozygotic twins, all aged about 18 to 30 years, made up the twin cohort. Peripheral blood mononuclear cells were used as the source from which RNA for TCR libraries was isolated. Overall study results and their limits: Compared with coincidental sharing between unrelated individuals, an excess of low generation-probability sequences was observed among out-of-frame TCR alpha sequences shared between twins. The excess sharing between twins in beta out-of-frame sequences was weaker because fewer shared sequences reduced the signal-to-noise ratio. Fewer insertions were carried by abundant cord blood beta clonotypes, a similar but weaker trend appeared in young adult naive repertoires, and no such trend appeared in memory repertoires. Conclusions relied on cross-sectional statistical analysis, since the same donors could not be followed over many years. Zero-insertion analyses could be partly confounded by invariant T cells such as MAIT and iNKT, although diverse VJ usage argued against such confounding for most clonotypes. Out-of-frame TCR alpha sharing in monozygotic twins was systematically underestimated by recombination models, whereas sharing between unrelated individuals was in agreement with the recombination models.

Library generation was performed with 5' RACE. Data came from an Illumina HiSeq 2000. Template switching added a universal primer binding site, and the final cDNA carried a unique molecular identifier that allowed TCR cDNA molecules to be counted accurately. Specific primers in the conserved constant-segment region were used to synthesize first-strand cDNA for TCR alpha and beta chains. To control for contamination, each cDNA library was double barcoded with a SMART-Mk sample barcode plus Illumina barcodes. Two successive PCR steps introduced TruSeq adapter sequences along with Illumina sample barcodes. Sequencing of the TCR alpha and beta cDNA libraries was done on the Illumina HiSeq platform using custom primers. Processing in the source paper ran as follows. Unique molecular identifiers were extracted from raw reads with MiGEC, and CDR3 positions were determined with MiXCR. For each individual, recombination models were inferred using an EM algorithm with the repgenHMM and IGoR tools. The tcR package in R was used for shared clonotype analysis, with sharing normalized by the product of cloneset sizes. To study raw recombination free of thymic and clonal selection effects, out-of-frame nonproductive sequences were analyzed. The public reads were reprocessed in TCRdb via fastp at Q25 and MiXCR, keeping in-frame beta chains. Rows are combined by CDR3 protein, so each entry shows the most common genes and DNA. TCRdb, rather than the study authors, made the V and J calls. This sample is represented by 450,000 to 650,000 distinct CDR3 sequences; more than 9% of them were singletons. Under 3% of the sample comes from the top ten.

As for this clonotype: This receptor's antigen is unknown. Base qualities are not provided; no much larger clone lies one nucleotide away.

Another study also made use of these data, one on yellow fever vaccine responses in identical twins. Taken from the second paper: According to the authors, in identical twins the way T cells responded to vaccination appeared partly convergent and partly personalized. The study precisely tracked vaccine-responding T cell clones in identical twins.

This TCR was recovered from a woman under 30 in good health. In this chain, TRBV7-9 is recombined with TRBJ2-7, and TRBD2 may be the D gene, going by 6 matching bases. Sequencing input: PBMCs. The DNA sequence is given as TGTGCCAGCAGCTTAGCCGCGGCGGGGTACGAGCAGTACTTC. Its translation reads: CASSLAAAGYEQYF.